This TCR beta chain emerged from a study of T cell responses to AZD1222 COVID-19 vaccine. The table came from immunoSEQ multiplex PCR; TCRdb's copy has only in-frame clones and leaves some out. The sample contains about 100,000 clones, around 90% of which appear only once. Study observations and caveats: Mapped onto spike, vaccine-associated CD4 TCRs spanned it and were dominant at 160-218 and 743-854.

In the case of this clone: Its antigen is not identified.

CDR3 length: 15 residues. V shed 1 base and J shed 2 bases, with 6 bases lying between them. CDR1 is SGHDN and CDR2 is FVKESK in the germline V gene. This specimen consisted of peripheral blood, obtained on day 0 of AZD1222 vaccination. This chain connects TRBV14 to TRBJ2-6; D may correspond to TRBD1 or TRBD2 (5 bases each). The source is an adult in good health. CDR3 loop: CASSQGDAGANVLTF. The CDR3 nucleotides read TGTGCCAGCAGCCAAGGGGACGCTGGGGCCAACGTCCTGACTTTC.